Listed below are T cell receptor beta chains from one sample, sequenced in a study of chemoradiotherapy in HPV16-positive cancers. The assay was immunoSEQ multiplex PCR, and TCRdb's table has in-frame clones only and misses some. The data show 5,400 or so clones, 85% seen once. The sequencing used tumor tissue, collected from a patient who underwent chemoradiotherapy. Every receptor here comes from a human donor with HPV-associated anogenital cancer. CDR3s include the opening cysteine and the closing phenylalanine or tryptophan. The order of the fields is J gene, V gene, clone size, CDR3 protein. Rows give clone size only sometimes, using once, few, many, or a class for an expanded clone.

>TRBJ2-7|TRBV7-2|NA
CASTEGAGVTYEQYF
>TRBJ2-2|TRBV19|NA
CASSSGTGRTGELFF
>TRBJ1-6|TRBV10-2|once
CASSVQGRGSPLHF
>TRBJ1-1|TRBV28|NA
CASTTRQVVEAFF
>TRBJ1-5|TRBV2|NA
CASRDKRRVNQPQHF
>TRBJ2-2|TRBV19|NA
CASSIKGRGTGELFF
>TRBJ1-1|TRBV19|once
CASRMTGGAFF
>TRBJ2-3|TRBV7-9|NA
CASSQGTGDTDTQYF
>TRBJ1-6|TRBV7-6|NA
CASSLTAGGWGRSPLHF
>TRBJ2-2|TRBV9|NA
CASSVEGIAGGPSGELFF
>TRBJ2-1|TRBV15|NA
CATSRGWGRGDNEQFF
>TRBJ1-2|TRBV4-1|NA
CASSQVSGSGGYTF
>TRBJ2-1|TRBV30|NA
CAWSVDTWTGRPYNEQFF
>TRBJ1-3|TRBV5-1|NA
CASSSGTGSGNTIYF
>TRBJ2-1|TRBV4-1|NA
CASSQDRPAGWDEQFF
>TRBJ1-6|TRBV18|NA
CASSPSTRDGNSPLHF
>TRBJ1-6|TRBV2|NA
CASRYTGVTYNSPLHF
>TRBJ2-1|TRBV6-5|NA
CASSDPGHHNEQFF
>TRBJ1-2|TRBV27|NA
CASSRDRAYGYTF
>TRBJ1-5|TRBV19|NA
CASTPVRTGDGNQPQHF
>TRBJ1-2|TRBV7-8|NA
CASSRRNYGYTF
>TRBJ1-5|TRBV6-1|NA
CASSEYIGKGGQPQHF
>TRBJ2-2|TRBV19|NA
CASSIERGGDAGELFF
>TRBJ1-1|TRBV21-1|NA
CASSKVVRRFYLNTEAFF
>TRBJ2-3|TRBV5-1|once
CASSLGTTQYF
>TRBJ1-3|TRBV2|NA
CASRLQAGSGNTIYF
>TRBJ2-7|TRBV6-6|once
CASSYSGTTNYEQYF
>TRBJ1-5|TRBV10-2|NA
CASSGDGSNQPQHF
>TRBJ1-6|TRBV14|NA
CASSQDSSVDSYNSPLHF
>TRBJ2-2|TRBV10-3|NA
CAISDSRTGELFF
>TRBJ2-2|TRBV5-1|NA
CASSIAGAGSGELFF
>TRBJ1-2|TRBV6-5|NA
CASSYAARLNYGYTF
>TRBJ2-3|TRBV7-8|NA
CASSLDWRTGDTQYF
>TRBJ2-6|TRBV2|NA
CASSARTGGYSGANVLTF
>TRBJ1-2|TRBV2|NA
CASSGSDNYGYTF
>TRBJ2-6|TRBV11-2|NA
CASRWTGPGGANVLTF
>TRBJ1-1|TRBV6-6|NA
CASSYSGRTEAFF
>TRBJ2-1|TRBV7-3|NA
CASSISSGGFNEQFF
>TRBJ1-3|TRBV19|NA
CASSDRVTAGNTIYF
>TRBJ2-1|TRBV2|NA
CASSEGPFNEQFF
>TRBJ2-1|TRBV4-2|NA
CASSPQRGESYNEQFF
>TRBJ2-7|TRBV7-9|NA
CASSPRVSYEQYF
>TRBJ2-3|TRBV7-2|NA
CASSLKRGKTDTQYF